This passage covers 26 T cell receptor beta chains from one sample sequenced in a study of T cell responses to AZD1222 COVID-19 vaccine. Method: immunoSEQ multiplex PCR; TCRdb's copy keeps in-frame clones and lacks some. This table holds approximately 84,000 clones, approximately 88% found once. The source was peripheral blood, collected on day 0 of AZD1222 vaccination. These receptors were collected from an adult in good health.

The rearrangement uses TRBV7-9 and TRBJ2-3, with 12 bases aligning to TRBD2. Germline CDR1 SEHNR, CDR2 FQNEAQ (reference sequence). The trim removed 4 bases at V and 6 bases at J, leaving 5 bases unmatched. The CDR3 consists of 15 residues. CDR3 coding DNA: TGTGCCAGCAGCTCCGGACTAGCGGGACGGGATACGCAGTATTTT. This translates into CASSSGLAGRDTQYF. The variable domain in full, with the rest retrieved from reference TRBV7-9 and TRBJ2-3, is DTGVSQNPRHKITKRGQNVTFRCDPISEHNRLYWYRQTLGQGPEFLTYFQNEAQLEKSRLLSDRFSAERPKGSFSTLEIQRTEQGDSAMYLCASSSGLAGRDTQYFGPGTRLTVL.

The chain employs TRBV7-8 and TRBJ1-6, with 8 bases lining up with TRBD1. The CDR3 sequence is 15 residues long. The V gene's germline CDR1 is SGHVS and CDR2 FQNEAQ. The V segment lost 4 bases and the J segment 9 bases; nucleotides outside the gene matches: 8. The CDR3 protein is CASSYLWTGSSPLHF. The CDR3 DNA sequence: TGTGCCAGCAGCTATCTTTGGACAGGGAGTTCACCCCTCCACTTT.

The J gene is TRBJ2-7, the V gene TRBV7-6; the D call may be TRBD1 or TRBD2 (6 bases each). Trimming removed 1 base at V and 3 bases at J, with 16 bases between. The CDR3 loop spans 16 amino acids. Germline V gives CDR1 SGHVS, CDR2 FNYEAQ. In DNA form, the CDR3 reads TGTGCCAGCAGCTTAGTCCCGCCCGGGGGCTTCTACGAGCAGTACTTC. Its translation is CASSLVPPGGFYEQYF.

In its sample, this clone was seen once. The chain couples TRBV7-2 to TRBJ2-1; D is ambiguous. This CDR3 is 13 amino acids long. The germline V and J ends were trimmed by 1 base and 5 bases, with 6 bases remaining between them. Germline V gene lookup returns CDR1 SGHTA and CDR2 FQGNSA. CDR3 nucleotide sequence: TGTGCCAGCAGCTTAGGCTCAAACAATGAGCAGTTCTTC. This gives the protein CASSLGSNNEQFF.

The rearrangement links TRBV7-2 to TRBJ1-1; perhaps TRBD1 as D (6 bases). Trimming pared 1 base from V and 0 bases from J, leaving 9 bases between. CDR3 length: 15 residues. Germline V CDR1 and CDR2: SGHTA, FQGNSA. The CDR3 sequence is CASSLGPGVNTEAFF. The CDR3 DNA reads TGTGCCAGCAGCTTAGGTCCAGGGGTGAACACTGAAGCTTTCTTT.

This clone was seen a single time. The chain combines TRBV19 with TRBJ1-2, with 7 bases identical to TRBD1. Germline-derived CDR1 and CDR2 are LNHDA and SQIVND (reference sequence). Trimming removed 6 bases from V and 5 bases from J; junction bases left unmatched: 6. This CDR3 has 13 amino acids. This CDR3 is CASRSGTAYGYTF. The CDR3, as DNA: TGTGCCAGTAGATCCGGGACAGCTTATGGCTACACCTTC.

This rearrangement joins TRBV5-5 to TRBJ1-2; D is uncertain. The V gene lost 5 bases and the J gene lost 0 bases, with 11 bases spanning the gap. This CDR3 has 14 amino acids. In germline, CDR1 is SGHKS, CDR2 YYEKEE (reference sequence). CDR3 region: CASSLANSNYGYTF. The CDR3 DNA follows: TGTGCCAGCAGTCTAGCCAATTCTAACTATGGCTACACCTTC.

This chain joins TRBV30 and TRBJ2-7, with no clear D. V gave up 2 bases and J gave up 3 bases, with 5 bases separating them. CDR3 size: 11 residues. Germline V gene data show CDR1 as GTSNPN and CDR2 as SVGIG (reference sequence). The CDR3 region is CAWSSSYEQYF. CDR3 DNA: TGTGCCTGGAGTAGTAGCTACGAGCAGTACTTC.

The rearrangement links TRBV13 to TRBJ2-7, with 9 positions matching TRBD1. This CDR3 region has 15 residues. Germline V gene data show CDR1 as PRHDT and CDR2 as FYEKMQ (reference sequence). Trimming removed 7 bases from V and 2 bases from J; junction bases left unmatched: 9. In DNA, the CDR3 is TGTGCCAGCACCTCTAGCGGACAGGGGCCCTACGAGCAGTACTTC. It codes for CASTSSGQGPYEQYF.

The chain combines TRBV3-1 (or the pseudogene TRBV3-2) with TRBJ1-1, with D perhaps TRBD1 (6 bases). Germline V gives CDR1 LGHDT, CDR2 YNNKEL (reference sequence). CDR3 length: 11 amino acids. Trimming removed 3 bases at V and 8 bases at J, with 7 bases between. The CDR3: CASSHQGEAFF. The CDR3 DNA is TGTGCCAGCAGCCATCAGGGGGAAGCTTTCTTT.

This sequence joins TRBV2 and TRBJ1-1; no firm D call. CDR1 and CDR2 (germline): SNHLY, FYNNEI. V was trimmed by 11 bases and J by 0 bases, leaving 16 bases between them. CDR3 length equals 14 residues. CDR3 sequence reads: CAEGWEVMNTEAFF. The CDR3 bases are TGTGCCGAAGGGTGGGAAGTTATGAACACTGAAGCTTTCTTT.

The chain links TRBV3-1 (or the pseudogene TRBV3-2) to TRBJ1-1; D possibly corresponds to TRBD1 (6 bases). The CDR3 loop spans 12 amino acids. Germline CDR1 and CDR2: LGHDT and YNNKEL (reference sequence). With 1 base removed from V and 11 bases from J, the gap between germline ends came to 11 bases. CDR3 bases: TGTGCCAGCAGCCAAGGCAGGGGTTGGGCTTTCTTT. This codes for CASSQGRGWAFF.

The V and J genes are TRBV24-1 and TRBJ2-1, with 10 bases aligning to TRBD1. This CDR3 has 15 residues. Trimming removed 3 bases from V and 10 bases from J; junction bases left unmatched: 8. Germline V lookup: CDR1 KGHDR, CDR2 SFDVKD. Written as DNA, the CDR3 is TGTGCCACCAGTGATCCCCAGGGGGACAGGGGCGAGCAGTTCTTC. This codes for CATSDPQGDRGEQFF.

In DNA form, the CDR3 reads TGTGCCAGCAGCTTAGTCGGGACTAGCGGGGGCCGGGGGGCAGATACGCAGTATTTT. It codes for CASSLVGTSGGRGADTQYF. This rearrangement joins TRBV7-2 to TRBJ2-3; the match to TRBD2 covers 14 bases. After removal of 1 base from V and 4 bases from J, the junction contained 10 bases not matched to a gene. CDR3 size: 19 residues. CDR1 and CDR2 (germline): SGHTA, FQGNSA.

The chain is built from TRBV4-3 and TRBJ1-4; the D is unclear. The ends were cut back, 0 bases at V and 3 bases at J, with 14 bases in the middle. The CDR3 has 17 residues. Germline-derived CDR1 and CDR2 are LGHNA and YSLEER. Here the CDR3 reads CASSQDRVGMSNEKLFF. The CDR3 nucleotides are TGCGCCAGCAGCCAAGATCGGGTGGGGATGTCTAATGAAAAACTGTTTTTT.

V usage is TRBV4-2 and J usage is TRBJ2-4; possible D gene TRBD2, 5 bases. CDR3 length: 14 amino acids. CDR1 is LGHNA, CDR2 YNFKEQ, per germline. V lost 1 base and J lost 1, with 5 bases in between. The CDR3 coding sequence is TGTGCCAGCAGCCAAGCTAGCGCCAAAAACATTCAGTACTTC. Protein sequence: CASSQASAKNIQYF.

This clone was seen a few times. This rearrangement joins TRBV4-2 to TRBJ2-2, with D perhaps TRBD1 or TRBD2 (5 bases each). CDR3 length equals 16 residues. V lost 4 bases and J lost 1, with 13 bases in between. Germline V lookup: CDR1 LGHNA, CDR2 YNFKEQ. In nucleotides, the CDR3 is TGTGCCAGCAGCCGAGAAAGGGACCAGAACACCGGGGAGCTGTTTTTT. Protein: CASSRERDQNTGELFF.

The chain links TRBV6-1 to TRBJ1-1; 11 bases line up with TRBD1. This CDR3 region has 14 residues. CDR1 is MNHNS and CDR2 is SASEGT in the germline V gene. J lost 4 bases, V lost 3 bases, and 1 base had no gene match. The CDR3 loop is CASSDGTGGTEAFF. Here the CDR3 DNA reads TGTGCCAGCAGTGACGGGACAGGGGGCACTGAAGCTTTCTTT.

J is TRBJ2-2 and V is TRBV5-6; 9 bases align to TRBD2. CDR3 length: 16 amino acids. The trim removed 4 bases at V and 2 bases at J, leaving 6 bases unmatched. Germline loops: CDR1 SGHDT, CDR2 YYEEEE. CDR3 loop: CASSPIAGANTGELFF. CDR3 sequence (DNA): TGTGCCAGCAGCCCGATAGCGGGGGCAAACACCGGGGAGCTGTTTTTT.

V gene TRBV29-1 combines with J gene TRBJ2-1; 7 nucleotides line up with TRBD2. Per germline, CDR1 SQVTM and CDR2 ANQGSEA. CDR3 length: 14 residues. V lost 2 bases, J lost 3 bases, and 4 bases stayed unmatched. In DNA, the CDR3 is TGCAGCGTTGAAATCCGGGGGGTCTACAATGAGCAGTTCTTC. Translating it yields CSVEIRGVYNEQFF.

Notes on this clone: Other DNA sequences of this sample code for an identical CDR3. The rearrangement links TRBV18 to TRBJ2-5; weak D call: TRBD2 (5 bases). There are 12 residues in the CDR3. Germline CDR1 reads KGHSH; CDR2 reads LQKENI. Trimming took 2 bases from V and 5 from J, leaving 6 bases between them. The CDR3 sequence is CASSPREETQYF. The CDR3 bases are TGTGCCAGCTCACCAAGGGAGGAGACCCAGTACTTC.

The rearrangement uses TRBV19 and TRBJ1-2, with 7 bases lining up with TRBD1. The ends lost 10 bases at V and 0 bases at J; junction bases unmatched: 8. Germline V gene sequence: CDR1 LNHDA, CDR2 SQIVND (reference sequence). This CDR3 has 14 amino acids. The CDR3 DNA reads TGTGCCACGAAACAGGGGACCGCTAACTATGGCTACACCTTC. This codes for CATKQGTANYGYTF.

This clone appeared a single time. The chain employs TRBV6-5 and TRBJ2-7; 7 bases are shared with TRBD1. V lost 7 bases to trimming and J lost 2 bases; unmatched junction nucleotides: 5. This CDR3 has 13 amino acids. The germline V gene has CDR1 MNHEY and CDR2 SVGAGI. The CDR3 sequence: CASKGTDTYEQYF. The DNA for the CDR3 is TGTGCCAGCAAAGGGACAGATACCTACGAGCAGTACTTC.

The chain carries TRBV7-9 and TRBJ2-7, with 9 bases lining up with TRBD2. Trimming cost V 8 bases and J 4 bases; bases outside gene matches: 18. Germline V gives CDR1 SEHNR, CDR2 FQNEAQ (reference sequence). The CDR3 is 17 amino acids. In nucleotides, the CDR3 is TGTGCCAGCCGGATCTCCCTCGGGGCTAGCGGGGATTACGAGCAGTACTTC. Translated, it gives CASRISLGASGDYEQYF.

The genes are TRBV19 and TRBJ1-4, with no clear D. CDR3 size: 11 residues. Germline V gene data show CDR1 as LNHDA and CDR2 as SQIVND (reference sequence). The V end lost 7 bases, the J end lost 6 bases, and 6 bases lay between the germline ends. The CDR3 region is CASMRDEKLFF. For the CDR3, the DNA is TGTGCCAGTATGCGAGATGAAAAACTGTTTTTT.

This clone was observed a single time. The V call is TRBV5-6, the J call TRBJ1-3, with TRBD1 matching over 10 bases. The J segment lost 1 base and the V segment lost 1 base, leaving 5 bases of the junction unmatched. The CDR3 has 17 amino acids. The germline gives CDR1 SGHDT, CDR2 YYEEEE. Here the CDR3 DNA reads TGTGCCAGCAGCTTGACGGGACAGGGGTGGTCTGGAAACACCATATATTTT. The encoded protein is CASSLTGQGWSGNTIYF.